These 25 T cell receptor beta chains were sequenced from one sample in a study of regulatory T cells in long-lasting Graves disease. Stated time point: newly diagnosed GD, antithyroid drugs for less than 3 months. After RNA was extracted from PBMCs, the TCR library was made from it. The TCR beta library used iRepertoire HTBI primers with Arm-PCR amplification of CDR3. TCRdb reanalysed the multiplex PCR reads using MiXCR and keeps one entry per CDR3 protein. The table includes over 300,000 distinct CDR3 sequences, about 14% detected once. The source was peripheral blood mononuclear cells (PBMCs), collected at new diagnosis, from a patient treated with antithyroid drugs. The receptors here all came from a female donor with Graves disease.

This clonotype was picked up many times. The J gene is TRBJ2-7, the V gene TRBV12-3 or TRBV12-4; the match to TRBD2 covers 11 bases. The CDR3 spans 19 residues. Unmatched junction bases numbered 17, after V lost 5 bases and J lost 2 bases. For the CDR3, the DNA is TGTGCCAGCAGTCCTACCCGGCTAGCGGGAGGCCCCCCGACCTACGAGCAGTACTTC. The encoded protein is CASSPTRLAGGPPTYEQYF.

In its sample, this clonotype was seen many times. This rearrangement joins TRBV6-2 or TRBV6-3 to TRBJ2-1, with 8 bases matching TRBD2. The CDR3 contains 16 residues. Germline-derived CDR1 and CDR2 are MNHEY and SVGEGT. V dropped 6 bases and J dropped 6; count of bases not matched to a gene: 13. CDR3 in DNA: TGTGCCAGCAGCTATGGAGGGACTAGAGGGGGCAATGAGCAGTTCTTC. Protein: CASSYGGTRGGNEQFF.

This clonotype was found many times. The chain combines TRBV20-1 with TRBJ1-5; 7 bases are a match to TRBD1. Germline-derived CDR1 and CDR2 are DFQATT and SNEGSKA (reference sequence). V dropped 5 bases and J dropped 2; count of bases not matched to a gene: 6. The length of the CDR3 is 14 residues. CDR3 in amino acids: CSASHGTGNQPQHF. In nucleotides, the CDR3 is TGCAGTGCTTCTCATGGGACAGGCAATCAGCCCCAGCATTTT.

The table lists this clonotype with many counts. This chain joins TRBV11-2 and TRBJ1-2; the D is unclear. This CDR3 comprises 13 residues. Deletions cut 3 bases from V and 4 bases from J, with 9 bases between. The V gene's germline CDR1 is SGHAT and CDR2 FQNNGV. The CDR3 DNA reads TGTGCCAGCAGCTTCGACGGTACCTATGGCTACACCTTC. It encodes CASSFDGTYGYTF.

The sample holds many counts of this clonotype. The chain joins TRBV28 to TRBJ1-2, with D unclear. The CDR3 contains 16 residues. Between the trimmed V and J ends, which lost 2 bases and 6 bases, there was a span of 19 bases. Germline V gene data show CDR1 as MDHEN and CDR2 as SYDVKM. CDR3: CASSLNAQEWNHGYTF. CDR3 coding DNA: TGTGCCAGCAGTTTAAACGCTCAGGAATGGAACCATGGCTACACCTTC.

V gene TRBV6-2 or TRBV6-3 combines with J gene TRBJ2-3; D is ambiguous. This CDR3 comprises 15 residues. V dropped 5 bases and J dropped 1 base, with 13 bases sitting between them. Germline assignment: CDR1 MNHEY and CDR2 SVGEGT. CDR3 sequence reads: CASSARTDRTDTQYF. The CDR3 DNA reads TGTGCCAGCAGTGCCCGGACCGACCGCACAGATACGCAGTATTTT.

At least ten counts were recorded for this clonotype. This chain links TRBV15 with TRBJ1-5; the D is unclear. Looked up from germline, CDR1 is LNHNV and CDR2 is YYDKDF (reference sequence). The V end was cut by 0 bases, the J end by 0 bases, with 12 bases between. The CDR3 is made up of 17 amino acids. The CDR3 bases are TGTGCCACCAGCAGAGATCGGTCCGGGATTAGCAATCAGCCCCAGCATTTT. Its translation is CATSRDRSGISNQPQHF.

The chain combines TRBV3-1 with TRBJ1-2; weak D call: TRBD1 (5 bases). The CDR3 spans 15 residues. Trimming took 0 bases from V and 6 from J, leaving 14 bases between them. Germline lookup yields CDR1 LGHDT and CDR2 YNNKEL (reference sequence). In nucleotides, the CDR3 is TGTGCCAGCAGCCAAGACCTGGCAGGGAGGGATGGCTACACCTTC. Amino acid sequence: CASSQDLAGRDGYTF.

This clonotype was detected ten times or more. The rearrangement uses TRBV28 and TRBJ2-7, with 7 nucleotides matching TRBD2. The CDR3 spans 14 residues. V was pared by 7 bases and J by 3 bases, with 9 bases of the junction left unmatched. The germline V gene has CDR1 MDHEN and CDR2 SYDVKM. CDR3 loop: CASTDMASGYEQYF. CDR3 nucleotides: TGTGCCAGCACAGACATGGCTAGCGGCTACGAGCAGTACTTC.

Remarks on this clonotype: A junction end diverges from the germline sequence, so it may reflect a read error. The rearrangement links TRBV6-2 or TRBV6-3 to TRBJ1-2; unclear D gene. CDR3 length: 13 amino acids. From germline, CDR1 is MNHEY and CDR2 SVGEGT. Here the CDR3 reads CASSYEGNYGCTF. The CDR3 bases are TGTGCCAGCAGTTACGAGGGAAACTATGGCTGCACCTTC.

This clonotype was seen more than once but under ten times. J is TRBJ1-2 and V is TRBV9; D call uncertain. The CDR3 has 11 amino acids. V was shortened by 6 bases and J by 4 bases, with 7 bases between the two germline ends. The germline CDR1 and CDR2 sequences are SGDLS and YYNGEE. The DNA of the CDR3 is TGTGCCAGCACCGGCCTCTATGGCTACACCTTC. Its translation: CASTGLYGYTF.

This clonotype has a count of ten or more. The CDR3, as DNA: TGTGCCAGCAGTGATCCCCAAGCGACCTACGAGCAGTACTTC. Encoded protein: CASSDPQATYEQYF. The genes are TRBV6-2 or TRBV6-3 and TRBJ2-7; D remains ambiguous. There are 14 residues in the CDR3. CDR1 is MNHEY, CDR2 SVGEGT, per germline. Between the trimmed V and J ends, which lost 5 bases and 2 bases, there was a span of 13 bases.

This clonotype was counted ten times or more. The chain is built from TRBV20-1 and TRBJ2-3; the match to TRBD2 covers 10 bases. Germline lookup yields CDR1 DFQATT and CDR2 SNEGSKA (reference sequence). V shed 1 base and J 0 bases; nucleotides not matched to a gene: 4. This CDR3 region has 16 residues. The CDR3, as DNA: TGCAGTGCTAGAGCCCTAGCGGGGGCTAGCACAGATACGCAGTATTTT. This encodes CSARALAGASTDTQYF.

This rearrangement joins TRBV7-3 to TRBJ1-2, with 7 bases fitting TRBD1. Germline V gene data show CDR1 as SGHTA and CDR2 as FQGTGA. The ends lost 5 bases at V and 6 bases at J; junction bases unmatched: 9. The CDR3 sequence is 14 residues long. CDR3 DNA: TGTGCCAGCAGCCAAGGTTCAGGGGGTGATGGCTACACCTTC. Translating gives CASSQGSGGDGYTF.

This clonotype was seen repeatedly, ten times or more. This sequence joins TRBV5-1 and TRBJ1-6, with D possibly matching TRBD1 (5 bases). The CDR3 has 16 amino acids. V shed 0 bases and J shed 2 bases, with 9 bases lying between them. Germline V gene sequence: CDR1 SGHRS, CDR2 YFSETQ. The CDR3, as DNA: TGCGCCAGCAGCTTGGGCCGACAGACCTATAATTCACCCCTCCACTTT. Its translation: CASSLGRQTYNSPLHF.

This clonotype was detected ten times or more. The chain recombines TRBV11-2 with TRBJ1-1; D is undetermined. Trimming cost V 5 bases and J 0 bases, with 13 bases left between them. The CDR3 has 15 amino acids. In germline, CDR1 is SGHAT, CDR2 FQNNGV. The CDR3 DNA reads as TGTGCCAGCAGCATGCCTCCGGGGATGAACACTGAAGCTTTCTTT. Translated, it gives CASSMPPGMNTEAFF.

This clonotype was counted ten times or more. The CDR3 DNA sequence: TGCAGTGCTAGAGATCGGTGGGGTGGCAGGGCTGCTGAAGCTTTCTTT. Translated, it gives CSARDRWGGRAAEAFF. The gene calls are TRBV20-1 and TRBJ1-1, with D tentatively TRBD1 (5 bases). This CDR3 spans 16 amino acids. The germline V and J ends were trimmed by 0 bases and 6 bases, with 20 bases remaining between them. The V gene's germline CDR1 is DFQATT and CDR2 SNEGSKA (reference sequence).

This sequence joins TRBV2 and TRBJ2-2; maybe TRBD2 (5 bases). CDR1 and CDR2 (germline): SNHLY, FYNNEI. Trimming pared 4 bases from V and 0 bases from J, leaving 6 bases between. The CDR3 length is 14 residues. CDR3 residues: CASSVGTNTGELFF. In DNA form, the CDR3 reads TGTGCCAGCAGTGTCGGGACGAACACCGGGGAGCTGTTTTTT.

This clonotype was picked up many times. The chain uses TRBV11-2 and TRBJ1-4, with D possibly matching TRBD1 (5 bases). Deletions cut 5 bases from V and 0 bases from J, with 10 bases between. The CDR3 runs to 15 residues. Germline V gene lookup returns CDR1 SGHAT and CDR2 FQNNGV. CDR3 DNA sequence: TGTGCCAGCAGCACCCGACAGTCAACTAATGAAAAACTGTTTTTT. Residues: CASSTRQSTNEKLFF. Using reference TRBV11-2 and TRBJ1-4 for the parts outside the CDR3, the full variable domain is EAGVAQSPRYKIIEKRQSVAFWCNPISGHATLYWYQQILGQGPKLLIQFQNNGVVDDSQLPKDRFSAERLKGVDSTLKIQPAKLEDSAVYLCASSTRQSTNEKLFFGSGTQLSVL.

At least ten counts were recorded for this clonotype. The rearrangement links TRBV28 to TRBJ2-7; no clear D gene. V was clipped by 1 base and J by 2 bases, with 9 bases between them. The CDR3 totals 14 residues. The V gene's germline CDR1 is MDHEN and CDR2 SYDVKM. CDR3 bases: TGTGCCAGCAGTTTATCTTGGGGTGCCTACGAGCAGTACTTC. It encodes CASSLSWGAYEQYF.

On this clonotype itself: This clone may be a read error of a much larger clone one base away. This chain uses TRBV7-7 with TRBJ2-5, with TRBD2 identical over 7 bases. Germline CDR1 reads SSHAT; CDR2 reads FNYEAQ (reference sequence). The CDR3 runs to 15 residues. CDR3 sequence reads: CASSLSFGGSNEQYF. The CDR3 coding sequence is TGTGCTAGCAGCTTATCATTCGGGGGGTCCAATGAGCAGTACTTC.

This clonotype was seen repeatedly, ten times or more. The J gene is TRBJ1-5, the V gene TRBV19; tentatively, D is TRBD1 (5 bases). The CDR3 is 15 residues long. The germline gives CDR1 LNHDA, CDR2 SQIVND (reference sequence). Trimming took off 3 bases at V and 3 bases at J, with 12 bases between the two ends. In nucleotides, the CDR3 is TGTGCCAGTAGTATCGGGGCAGGTAACAATCAGCCCCAGCATTTT. The encoded protein is CASSIGAGNNQPQHF.

The chain combines TRBV7-9 with TRBJ2-2, with 9 bases matching TRBD1. CDR1 SEHNR and CDR2 FQNEAQ come from the germline V gene (reference sequence). V shed 4 bases and J 0 bases; nucleotides not matched to a gene: 3. CDR3 length: 16 residues. In DNA form, the CDR3 reads TGTGCCAGCAGCTGGACAGGGGCGACGAACACCGGGGAGCTGTTTTTT. Translating it yields CASSWTGATNTGELFF.

This clonotype was recorded many times. The CDR3 DNA is TGTGCCAGCAGTTCGGGATACACTGAAGCTTTCTTT. It translates to CASSSGYTEAFF. The J gene is TRBJ1-1, the V gene TRBV12-3 or TRBV12-4; the D is unclear. This CDR3 is 12 amino acids long. Trimming took off 4 bases at V and 3 bases at J, with 6 bases between the two ends.

The chain joins TRBV5-1 to TRBJ1-1; D might be TRBD1 (6 bases). V lost 4 bases and J 8 bases, leaving 12 bases between the germline ends. Germline CDR1 and CDR2: SGHRS and YFSETQ. CDR3 size: 12 residues. The CDR3 sequence: CASSEQGNEAFF. CDR3 DNA: TGCGCCAGCAGCGAACAGGGAAACGAAGCTTTCTTT.